This T cell receptor beta chain was found in a study of blood T cell repertoires in COVID-19. Study summary: Donors in the United States, Italy and Spain gave samples during acute or convalescent COVID-19. Sample material is recorded as cDNA or gDNA derived from T cells, B-cell-depleted T cells, or PBMCs.

Only in-frame clones appear in the TCRdb table, and some are missing; sequencing was by immunoSEQ multiplex PCR. The table lists tens of thousands of clones, 83% of them singletons, with over 15% in the top ten. The TCR was taken from a man between 40 and 49 years old with acute or convalescent COVID-19. The sample consisted of peripheral blood.

CDR3: CASSFQTGLAKNIQYF. As DNA, the CDR3 is TGTGCCAGCAGCTTCCAAACAGGGCTAGCCAAAAACATTCAGTACTTC. The gene calls are TRBV3-1 (or the pseudogene TRBV3-2) and TRBJ2-4; TRBD1 is a possible D gene (6 bases). There are 16 residues in the CDR3. Between the trimmed V and J ends, which lost 5 bases and 0 bases, there was a span of 14 bases. The germline gives CDR1 LGHDT, CDR2 YNNKEL (reference sequence).